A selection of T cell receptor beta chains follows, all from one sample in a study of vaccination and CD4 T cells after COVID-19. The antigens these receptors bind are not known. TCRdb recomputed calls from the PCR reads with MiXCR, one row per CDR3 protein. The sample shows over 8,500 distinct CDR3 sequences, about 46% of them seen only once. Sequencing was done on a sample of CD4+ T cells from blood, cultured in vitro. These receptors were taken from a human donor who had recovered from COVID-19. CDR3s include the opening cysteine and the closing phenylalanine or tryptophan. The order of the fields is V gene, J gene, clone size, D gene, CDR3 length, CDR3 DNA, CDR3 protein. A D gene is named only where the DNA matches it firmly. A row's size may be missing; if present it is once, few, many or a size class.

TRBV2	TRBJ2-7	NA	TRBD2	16	TGTGCCAGCAGTGACCCAGCGGGGGCATTTACCTACGAGCAGTACTTC	CASSDPAGAFTYEQYF
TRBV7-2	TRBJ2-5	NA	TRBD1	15	TGTGCCAGCAGCTTATTACAGGGGGCATTAGGGACCCAGTACTTC	CASSLLQGALGTQYF
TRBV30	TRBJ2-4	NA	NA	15	TGTGCCTGGAGTGGAAGGAGGATAGCCAAAAACATTCAGTACTTC	CAWSGRRIAKNIQYF
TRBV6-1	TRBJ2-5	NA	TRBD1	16	TGTGCCAGCAGTGAGGCCGGGACAGGGGGTGGAGGGACCCAGTACTTC	CASSEAGTGGGGTQYF
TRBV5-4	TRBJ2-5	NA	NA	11	TGTGCCAGCAGCCACCAAGAGACCCAGTACTTC	CASSHQETQYF
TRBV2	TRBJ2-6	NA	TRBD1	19	TGTGCCAGCAGTGTCTCCGGGACAGGGGGATCTGGTGGGGCCAACGTCCTGACTTTC	CASSVSGTGGSGGANVLTF
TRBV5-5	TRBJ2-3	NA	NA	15	TGTGCCAGCAGCTTGGCCTCCATCCGCACAGATACGCAGTATTTT	CASSLASIRTDTQYF
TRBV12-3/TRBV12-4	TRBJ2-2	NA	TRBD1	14	TGTGCCAGCAGTCCGACAGGGGCTGAAGGGGAGCTGTTTTTT	CASSPTGAEGELFF
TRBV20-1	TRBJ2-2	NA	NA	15	TGCAGTGCTCACACTAGTCCCCCGAACACCGGGGAGCTGTTTTTT	CSAHTSPPNTGELFF
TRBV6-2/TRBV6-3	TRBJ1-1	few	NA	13	TGTGCCAGCAGTCCTCAGGGGAGGGGTGAAGCTTTCTTT	CASSPQGRGEAFF
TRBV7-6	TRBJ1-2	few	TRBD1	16	TGTGCCAGCAGCCACAACGGGGAGACAGGGTCGAGTAGCTACACCTTC	CASSHNGETGSSSYTF
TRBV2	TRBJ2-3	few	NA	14	TGTGCCAGCAGTGACGGGGTTGATGAAGATACGCAGTATTTT	CASSDGVDEDTQYF
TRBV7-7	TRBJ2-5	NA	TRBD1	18	TGTGCTAGCATCACCATCCGGGACAGGGGGTCGTTCCAAGAGACCCAGTACTTC	CASITIRDRGSFQETQYF
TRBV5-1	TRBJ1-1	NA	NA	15	TGCGCCAGCAGCGCGTTCCAGGGGACGAACACTGAAGCTTTCTTT	CASSAFQGTNTEAFF
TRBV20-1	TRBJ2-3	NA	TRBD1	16	TGCAGTGCTAGATATAGGGGACAGGGGTCGGGGGATACGCAGTATTTT	CSARYRGQGSGDTQYF
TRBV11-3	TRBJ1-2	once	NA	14	TGTGCCAGCAGCTTAGGAGTAGATTCCTATGGCTACACCTTC	CASSLGVDSYGYTF
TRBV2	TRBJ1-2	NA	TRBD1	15	TGTGCCAGCAGTGAAACCCCGGACAGGGGCCATGGCTACACCTTC	CASSETPDRGHGYTF
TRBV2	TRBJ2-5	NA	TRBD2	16	TGTGCCAGCAGTGAGCGATTAGCGGGGGTAAAAGAGACCCAGTACTTC	CASSERLAGVKETQYF
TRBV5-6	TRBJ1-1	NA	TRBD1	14	TGTGCCAGCAGCTTGCAGGGGGTGGGGACTGAAGCTTTCTTT	CASSLQGVGTEAFF
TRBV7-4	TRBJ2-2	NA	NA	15	TGTGCCAGCAGCTTATCAGGGGTGAACACCGGGGAGCTGTTTTTT	CASSLSGVNTGELFF
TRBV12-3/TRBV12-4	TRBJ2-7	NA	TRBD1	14	TGTGCCAGTTCTCCGGGACAGGGGATCTACGAGCAGTACTTC	CASSPGQGIYEQYF
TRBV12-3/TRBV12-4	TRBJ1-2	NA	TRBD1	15	TGTGCCAGCAGTTTTAGGTCAGGGGGTCCTGGTGGCTACACCTTC	CASSFRSGGPGGYTF
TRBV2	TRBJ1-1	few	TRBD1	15	TGTGCCAGCACAATAACAGGGGTTACGAACACTGAAGCTTTCTTT	CASTITGVTNTEAFF
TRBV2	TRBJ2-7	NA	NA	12	TGTGCCAGCAGCGTAGGGTGGGACGAGCAGTACTTC	CASSVGWDEQYF
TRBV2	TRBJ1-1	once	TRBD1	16	TGTGCCAGCAGTTTGGGACAGGGGGCTTCAAAGGGTAGAGCTTTCTTT	CASSLGQGASKGRAFF
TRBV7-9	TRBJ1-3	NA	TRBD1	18	TGTGCCAGCAGCTTTTACCGGGACAGCACAATATCTGGAAACACCATATATTTT	CASSFYRDSTISGNTIYF
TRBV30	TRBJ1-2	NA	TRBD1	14	TGTGCCTGGACCCGAGGACAGGGGGTAGGGGGCTACACCTTC	CAWTRGQGVGGYTF
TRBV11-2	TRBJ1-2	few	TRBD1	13	TGTGCCAGCAGCCGGGACAGGATAAGCGGCTACACCTTC	CASSRDRISGYTF
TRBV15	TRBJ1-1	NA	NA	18	TGTGCCACCAGCAGAGATTCGGACGCACTTAAGCTGAACACTGAAGCTTTCTTT	CATSRDSDALKLNTEAFF
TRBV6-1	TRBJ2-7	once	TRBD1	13	TGTGCCAGCAGGGGGACAGGGGTCTACGAGCAGTACTTC	CASRGTGVYEQYF
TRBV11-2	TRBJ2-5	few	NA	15	TGTGCCAGCAGCTTAGGCCCGGGGGCGGGGGAGACCCAGTACTTC	CASSLGPGAGETQYF
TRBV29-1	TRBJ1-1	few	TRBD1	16	TGCAGCGTTGACTCCGGACAGGGACTATGGGACACTGAAGCTTTCTTT	CSVDSGQGLWDTEAFF
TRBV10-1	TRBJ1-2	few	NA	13	TGCGCCAGCAGTGAGTGGGGCAGCTATGGCTACACCTTC	CASSEWGSYGYTF
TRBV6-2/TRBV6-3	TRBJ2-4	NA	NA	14	TGTGCCAGCAGCCGCTCCCCTAGCGAGAACATTCAGTACTTC	CASSRSPSENIQYF
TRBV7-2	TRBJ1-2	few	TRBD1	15	TGTGCCAGCAGCTACCGGGACAGGGAAGCGGTAGGCTACACCTTC	CASSYRDREAVGYTF
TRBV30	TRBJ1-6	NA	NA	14	TGTGCCCGAACCGACCCCTCGGCAGGATCACCCCTCCACTTT	CARTDPSAGSPLHF
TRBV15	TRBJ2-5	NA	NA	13	TGTGCCACCAGCAGACTAGGTTTGGAGACCCAGTACTTC	CATSRLGLETQYF
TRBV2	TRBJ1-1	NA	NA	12	TGTGCCAGCAGAGTCATGGGACGGGAAGCTTTCTTT	CASRVMGREAFF
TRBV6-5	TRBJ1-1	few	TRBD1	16	TGTGCCAGCAGTTACCAGTGGACAGGGGGCTACACTGAAGCTTTCTTT	CASSYQWTGGYTEAFF
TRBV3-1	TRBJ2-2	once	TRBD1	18	TGTGCCAGCAGCCAAGATAGGTGGGGACAGGGGGCGAACGGGGAGCTGTTTTTT	CASSQDRWGQGANGELFF